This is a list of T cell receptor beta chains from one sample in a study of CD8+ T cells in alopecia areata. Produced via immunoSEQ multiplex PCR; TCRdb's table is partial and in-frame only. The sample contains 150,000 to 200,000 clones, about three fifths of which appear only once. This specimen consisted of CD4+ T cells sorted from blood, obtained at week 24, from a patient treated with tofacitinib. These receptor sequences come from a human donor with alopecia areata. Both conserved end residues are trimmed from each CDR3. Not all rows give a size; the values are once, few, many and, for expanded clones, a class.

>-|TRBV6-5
ASRQGIDTGELF
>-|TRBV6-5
ASSTTQGTTEAF
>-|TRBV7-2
ASSTLAGGITSTDTQY
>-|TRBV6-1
ASRSRGTYEQY
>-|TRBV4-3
ASSQLTGGGYT
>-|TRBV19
ASSISVGELF
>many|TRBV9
ASSKGVAGGSYEQY
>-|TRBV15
ATSRVRDWKQF
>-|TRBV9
ASSVGGREETQY
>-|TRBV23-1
ASSRGQH
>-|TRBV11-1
ASSLTRTSQGEQY
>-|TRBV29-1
SVDDTEAF
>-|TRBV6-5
ASTRGGELRYT
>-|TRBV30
AWSRLAGRTDTQY
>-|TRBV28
ASSLLSITDTQY
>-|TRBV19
ASSNSGGTYNEQF
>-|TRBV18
ASSGAGALSTDTQY
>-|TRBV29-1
SVAAAAYGYT
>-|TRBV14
ASSPSSGELF
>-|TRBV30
AWSLRDNQPQH
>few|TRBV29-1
SVWTGESGYT
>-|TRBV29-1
SVDGQGMNTEAF
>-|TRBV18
ASSLGTEANYGYT
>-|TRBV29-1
SVGWNGNEKLF
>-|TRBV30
AWSVSGVGTDTQY
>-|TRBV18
ASSPLSRQGFPGELF
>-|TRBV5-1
ASSGQGMNTEAF
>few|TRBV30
AWSAGTSGGALDEQF
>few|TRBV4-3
ASREGASTFTGELF
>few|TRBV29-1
SVEIPNEKLF
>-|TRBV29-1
SVEGGGDTQY
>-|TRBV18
ASSPTTSGGSETQY
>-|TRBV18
ASSPRTSENSPLH
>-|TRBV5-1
ASSLATPTDTQY
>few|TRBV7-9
ASSLVAAGSYEQY
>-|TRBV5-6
ASSSTGTSAQY
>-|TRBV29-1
SVEGTYTDTQY